The sequence of this TCR beta chain was determined in a study of cytomegalovirus exposure and HLA in healthy donors (dated by TCRdb to about 2017). With respect to the entire study: An earlier analysis of about 560 of the donors reported roughly 300 Gb of sequence data and about 120 million unique TCR beta sequences obtained from around 190 million T cells. The genetic ancestry cluster associated with self-reported Caucasian donors included about 81% of the roughly 380 genotyped donors. In the later analysis, no new phenotypic data were used to find candidate immune exposures; instead, reliance was placed on TCR beta sequences and their occurrence across donors. The study used immunosequencing to profile the T cell repertoires of more than 650 subjects and linked those repertoires to cytomegalovirus serostatus. The number of donors typed differed by locus, with about 629-630 for A, B, C, DRB1 and DQB1, roughly 550 for DQA1, over 600 for DPA1, and some 440 for DPB1. Among some 400 genotyped donors of the cohort, an average of roughly 240,000 unique TCR beta nucleotide sequences were sequenced per donor, roughly a sixth of them non-productive. A later analysis re-analyzed previously published TCR beta repertoires from 666 donors and added high-resolution HLA genotyping to study TCR occurrence patterns. Every repertoire in the discovery cohort had been generated on one and the same sequencing platform. Because of strong linkage in the cohort, roughly five DR-DQ haplotypes were treated as single units for association and clustering. To predict cytomegalovirus infection status, the study combined high-throughput TCR immunosequencing, statistical association of individual TCRs with disease status, and machine learning. HLA typing covered class I and class II loci at four-digit resolution. The study aimed to test whether signatures of past pathogen exposure could be identified by cataloging public T cell receptors. In addition to the first cohort of 666 subjects, a separate validation cohort of under 150 different subjects was used. Donor age, sex, ethnicity and CMV serostatus were compiled alongside the repertoire data. To decide whether each TCR beta V gene segment behaved as functional or pseudogenic, an earlier analysis of some 540 of the donors relied on high-throughput TCR beta sequencing. A later genetic analysis used genome-wide SNP genotypes for about three fifths of the 666 donors, treating that subset as a discovery cohort. Approximately 310 gigabases of sequencing data and approximately 84 million unique TCR sequences were included in an early release covering about 700 HLA-typed donors. Overall results and qualifications from the work: Roughly uniform sequencing depth across donors was assumed in presence/absence analyses, although this assumption may not hold. In an earlier analysis of roughly 500 of the donors, most TCR beta V segments appeared in productive rearrangements about 90% or about 30% of the time, broadly matching IMGT annotations. It was suggested by the authors that the approach could potentially be generalized to other disease states and immunological phenotypes. In a later analysis, HLA-associated TCR beta chains were found to be more clonally expanded and to have lower generation probabilities than equally common non-associated chains. Most TCR sequences were seen in very few donors, while some public TCRs were found in many individuals. In a later analysis, the rate of TCR association differed among HLA loci, with DRB1 alleles having the most associated TCRs and HLA-C alleles having the fewest. Correlated functional status among segregating V segments might be attributable to linkage disequilibrium, but an unknown experimental factor could not be ruled out. A later genetic analysis associated a missense DCLRE1C variant with V-gene and J-gene trimming of TCR beta chains, and an independent cohort replicated the association. A later genetic analysis reported fewer N-insertions in productive TCRs among donors in an Asian-associated ancestry cluster than the roughly 650-donor mean. Specific HLA alleles were associated with 15,000 to 20,000 TCR beta sequences at a false discovery rate of 0.05 in a later analysis. A cluster of highly shared sequence variants was judged likely to be a technical artifact of the sequencing pipeline. Some IMGT-functional V segments, including TRBV6-2 and TRBV6-3, could not be distinguished by the 87-base-pair reads and were therefore excluded. CMV serostatus was the only immune exposure information available for the cohort. Several of the top co-occurrence clusters appeared to be linked to parvovirus B19, influenza, CMV and Epstein-Barr virus, according to a later analysis. In vitro tests confirmed that a few of the cytomegalovirus-associated TCR beta chains recognize cytomegalovirus antigens. A further reported finding was that TCR beta sequences accurately predicted the HLA-A and HLA-B alleles for most subjects in the first cohort. The earlier analysis of around 600 of the donors excluded roughly 16 rarely observed V segments, including chromosome 9 orphons, because counts were too low. The study gave a list of 150 to 200 TCR beta chains associated with cytomegalovirus. The classifier was reported to diagnose cytomegalovirus status with high specificity and sensitivity in both the original cohort and the validation cohort. In a later analysis, most CMV-associated TCR beta chains were found to appear HLA-restricted, with HLA associations seemingly driven largely by CMV exposure. Only TCR beta chains were sequenced in this cohort, and the absence of alpha or paired-chain data limited detectable features. When HLA alleles, especially DR and DQ, strongly co-occurred, TCR associations were difficult to assign to individual alleles. Because some donors lacked HLA typing at each locus, the association tests relied only on the typed subset.

Only a few counts were recorded for this clone. No cognate antigen has been identified for it. No much larger clone is present one base from it, and per-base qualities are unavailable. Libraries were prepared through the immunoSEQ multiplex PCR assay. The multiplex PCR relied on a mix of 60 forward primers for TCR Vbeta segments and 13 reverse primers for TCR Jbeta segments. A multiplex PCR assay on genomic DNA amplified the CDR3 region of rearranged TCR beta genes. On the Illumina HiSeq System, the amplified TCR beta libraries were sequenced as 87-base-pair reads. In the source study's methods: A later analysis counted approximately 84 million unique TCR beta chains across the 690 or so repertoires, and around 9.9 million of these chains were shared by at least two donors. A nearest-neighbor algorithm error-corrected the raw reads and collapsed the reads into unique sequences, merging closely related sequences to remove PCR and sequencing errors. To assign V, D and J gene segments, CDR3 sequences were aligned to IMGT reference sequences. For a sequence to be retained, a match of at least six nucleotides was required to both a V gene segment and a J gene segment. A rearrangement was called productive if the CDR3 had no stop codons and remained in frame with V and J, and every other rearrangement was called non-productive. CDR3 was defined by IMGT convention, running from the second conserved V-encoded cysteine to the conserved J-encoded phenylalanine. The earlier analysis of fewer than 750 of the donors excluded sequences that lacked an unambiguous match to a single V gene segment. An earlier analysis of 587 of the donors classified V segments as functional when productive rearrangements were above 56.7% and as segregating when the standard deviation between donors was above 5%. A statistical classification framework was built to diagnose cytomegalovirus status from the catalog of TCR beta chain sequences. V and J gene assignment, in a later analysis, came from comparing TCR nucleotide sequences with IMGT/GENE-DB human TR gene sequences. A later analysis assigned CDR3 sequences and most-parsimonious VDJ recombination scenarios with the TCRdist pipeline. In a later analysis, each TCR beta chain was defined by its CDR3 amino acid sequence together with its V-gene family, and reads without a unique V-gene family were excluded. To address suspected cross-contamination and a sequencing artifact, a later analysis removed 550 to 750 highly shared, low-generation-probability nucleotide sequences. A later analysis calculated a clonal expansion index for each public chain from normalized within-repertoire ranks of inferred template counts. In a later analysis, generation probabilities were computed using a VDJ recombination model fitted to out-of-frame rearrangements, and the results were checked against IGoR. A later analysis scored TCR-TCR, TCR-HLA and TCR-CMV co-occurrence with hypergeometric tests, applying a repertoire-size bias correction to TCR pairs. To estimate false discovery rates, a later analysis permuted the HLA or CMV assignments 20 times. In a later analysis, co-occurring TCRs were grouped with DBSCAN, and TCRdist sequence similarity was added when clustering was performed within HLA-allele-positive subsets. Repertoires with fewer than 30,000 or more than 120,000 public chains, plus five repertoires with anomalous nucleotide sharing, were excluded from co-occurrence clustering. Entries here come from immuneACCESS through TCRdb and include only in-frame sequences with V and J called. Some clones fail to appear in such tables; in the studies checked, an unresolved V gene covers under half of the shortfall, and the cause of the remainder is unknown. V and J calls and clone size are those listed in that table; D and trimming were worked out from the DNA. In all, the sample holds about 150,000 clones, and around 68% of those were seen once. Of the sample, about 2% falls within the top ten clones.

The cohort was made up of around 720 healthy bone marrow donors. Cohort members were all nominally healthy when sampled, although unrecorded immune exposures were likely present. The donor tested CMV seronegative, placing the donor among the 352 seronegative members of the cohort. A peripheral blood sample was collected from each donor, and TCR beta sequencing was performed on peripheral blood mononuclear cells. Genomic DNA was extracted from the blood cell samples with the Qiagen DNeasy Blood Extraction Kit. Via the germline V gene, CDR1 is MDHEN and CDR2 SYDVKM. The CDR3 numbers 16 residues from cysteine through phenylalanine. Only CDR3 DNA is held: 48 bases, read in frame from base 1. Unmatched junction bases come to 20, with V trimmed by 11 bases and J by 5 bases.

What was sequenced was PBMCs. This TCR derives from a man aged 25-45 years in good health and CMV-seronegative. The rearranged chain carries TRBV28 and TRBJ2-7, with 8 middle bases fitting TRBD1. The CDR3 here reads CALSDYRDRITNEQYF. The nucleotide sequence is given as TGTGCCCTCAGCGATTACCGGGACAGGATTACCAACGAGCAGTACTTC.